These 14 T cell receptor beta chains were sequenced from one sample in a study of early T cells in non-severe SARS-CoV-2 infection. TCRdb independently ran MiXCR on the 5' RACE reads; one entry per CDR3 protein. The data show approximately 64,000 distinct CDR3 sequences, with about 4.9% seen just once and 4.9% held by the top ten. What was sequenced was whole blood. These receptors all come from an adult who was a healthcare worker with PCR-confirmed SARS-CoV-2 infection or an uninfected control (not recorded which).

The table lists this clonotype with a few counts. The rearrangement links TRBV6-2 or TRBV6-3 to TRBJ2-1, with 15 bases that match TRBD2. The CDR3 is 17 residues long. V shed 0 bases and J 7 bases; nucleotides not matched to a gene: 4. Germline lookup yields CDR1 MNHEY and CDR2 SVGEGT. CDR3 DNA: TGTGCCAGCAGTTACTCAGGACTAGCGGGAGGGTGGAATGAGCAGTTCTTC. Its translation is CASSYSGLAGGWNEQFF.

The chain carries TRBV7-7 and TRBJ2-3; tentative D call: TRBD2 (5 bases). Germline CDR1 and CDR2: SSHAT and FNYEAQ (reference sequence). The V end was cut by 5 bases, the J end by 0 bases, with 9 bases between. The CDR3 length is 14 residues. The chain's CDR3 is CASSPGDSTDTQYF. CDR3 nucleotide sequence: TGTGCCAGCAGCCCCGGGGATAGCACAGATACGCAGTATTTT. The full variable domain, with the rest looked up from reference TRBV7-7 and TRBJ2-3, is GAGVSQSPRYKVTKRGQDVTLRCDPISSHATLYWYQQALGQGPEFLTYFNYEAQPDKSGLPSDRFSAERPEGSISTLTIQRTEQRDSAMYRCASSPGDSTDTQYFGPGTRLTVL.

The V and J genes are TRBV21-1 and TRBJ2-7; the D call in the table, TRBD2, was not verified against the DNA. TRBV21-1 is noted as a pseudogene. The CDR3 extends over 16 amino acids. The CDR3 nucleotides read TGTGCCAGCAGCTTACTGGCCTTAGCGGGAACCTACGAGCAGTACTTC. Translation: CASSLLALAGTYEQYF.

The sample holds many counts of this clonotype. The chain couples TRBV6-1 to TRBJ2-7; D call uncertain. The germline V gene encodes CDR1 MNHNS and CDR2 SASEGT. This CDR3 is 14 amino acids long. V dropped 3 bases and J dropped 2 bases, with 11 bases sitting between them. CDR3 nucleotide sequence: TGTGCCAGCAGTGAGTGGCATCCAACCTACGAGCAGTACTTC. Translating it yields CASSEWHPTYEQYF.

V usage is TRBV11-2 and J usage is TRBJ2-7, with TRBD2 matching 13 bases. Germline CDR1 is SGHAT and CDR2 is FQNNGV. CDR3 size: 15 residues. J lost 3 bases, V lost 5 bases, and 4 bases had no gene match. The CDR3 nucleotides are TGTGCCAGCAGCGTCGGGACTAGCGGGGTCTACGAGCAGTACTTC. Translation gives CASSVGTSGVYEQYF. Using reference TRBV11-2 and TRBJ2-7 for the parts outside the CDR3, the full variable domain is EAGVAQSPRYKIIEKRQSVAFWCNPISGHATLYWYQQILGQGPKLLIQFQNNGVVDDSQLPKDRFSAERLKGVDSTLKIQPAKLEDSAVYLCASSVGTSGVYEQYFGPGTRLTVT.

This clonotype was counted at least ten times. V usage is TRBV4-1 and J usage is TRBJ1-6, with D tentatively TRBD1 (5 bases). Trimming removed 1 base at V and 7 bases at J, with 20 bases between. Looked up from germline, CDR1 is MGHRA and CDR2 is YSYEKL. This CDR3 has 18 amino acids. The CDR3 spells CASSQGERGTGRNSPLHF. CDR3 nucleotide sequence: TGCGCCAGCAGCCAAGGGGAACGAGGAACAGGACGAAATTCACCCCTCCACTTT.

The sample holds many counts of this clonotype. The rearrangement links TRBV7-2 to TRBJ2-3; maybe TRBD1 (5 bases). This CDR3 region has 13 residues. Germline lookup yields CDR1 SGHTA and CDR2 FQGNSA. Trimming removed 8 bases at V and 5 bases at J, with 14 bases between. The CDR3 spells CASGARILDTQYF. CDR3 nucleotides: TGTGCCAGCGGGGCTCGCATTTTAGATACGCAGTATTTT.

This clonotype was counted ten times or more. The chain employs TRBV18 and TRBJ1-2, with D possibly TRBD1 on 6 matching bases. Germline loops: CDR1 KGHSH, CDR2 LQKENI. V lost 1 base and J lost 6, with 18 bases in between. The CDR3 consists of 16 residues. The CDR3 spells CASSPRAGAAENGYTF. For the CDR3, the DNA is TGTGCCAGCTCACCACGGGCAGGGGCAGCCGAAAATGGCTACACCTTC.

The gene calls are TRBV7-2 and TRBJ2-7; 10 bases match TRBD2. The V segment lost 5 bases and the J segment 3 bases; nucleotides outside the gene matches: 10. There are 16 residues in the CDR3. In germline, CDR1 is SGHTA, CDR2 FQGNSA. The CDR3 loop is CASSLSGRALSYEQYF. CDR3 coding DNA: TGTGCCAGCAGCCTCAGCGGGAGGGCCCTCAGCTACGAGCAGTACTTC. Supplemented by reference TRBV7-2 and TRBJ2-7, the full variable domain reads GAGVSQSPSNKVTEKGKDVELRCDPISGHTALYWYRQSLGQGLEFLIYFQGNSAPDKSGLPSDRFSAERTGGSVSTLTIQRTQQEDSAVYLCASSLSGRALSYEQYFGPGTRLTVT.

The gene calls are TRBV6-2 or TRBV6-3 and TRBJ1-5; unclear D gene. The germline V gene has CDR1 MNHEY and CDR2 SVGEGT. V lost 11 bases to trimming and J lost 2 bases, with 10 bases between them. The CDR3 is made up of 12 amino acids. This chain's CDR3 is CAAGRGNQPQHF. CDR3 in DNA: TGTGCCGCCGGGCGGGGCAATCAGCCCCAGCATTTT.

V is TRBV6-5 and J is TRBJ2-3, with D unresolved. V was pared by 6 bases and J by 5 bases, with 18 bases between. This CDR3 is built from 15 residues. The germline CDR1 and CDR2 sequences are MNHEY and SVGAGI. CDR3 in DNA: TGTGCCAGCAGCGCCTCACGTCGAGGAAAAGATACGCAGTATTTT. The encoded protein is CASSASRRGKDTQYF.

The chain couples TRBV12-3 or TRBV12-4 to TRBJ1-3; 11 bases fit TRBD1. J was trimmed by 8 bases and V by 8 bases; bases with no gene match: 11. This CDR3 spans 15 amino acids. In nucleotides, the CDR3 is TGTGCCAGCCGCGGGGGACAGGGGGTTGTAGACACCATATATTTT. Translation: CASRGGQGVVDTIYF.

In this sample, this clonotype turned up a few times. An end of the junction does not agree with germline; a read error may underlie this. The chain uses TRBV29-1 and TRBJ2-7; weak D call: TRBD2 (7 bases). This CDR3 contains 18 residues. Germline assignment: CDR1 SQVTM and CDR2 ANQGSEA. CDR3 bases: TGCAGCGCTTATCTCTCACCCGCGGGGGCCTTAAGCTCCCACGAGCAGTACTTC. It is translated as CSAYLSPAGALSSHEQYF.

In this sample, this clonotype turned up a few times. V usage is TRBV7-9 and J usage is TRBJ2-4; D is possibly TRBD2 (6 bases). The CDR3 is 16 amino acids. Germline V gene data show CDR1 as SEHNR and CDR2 as FQNEAQ (reference sequence). With 3 bases removed from V and 1 base from J, the gap between germline ends came to 13 bases. In DNA, the CDR3 is TGTGCCAGCAGCTTGGCCGGGAGTATGGCCAAAAACATTCAGTACTTC. It codes for CASSLAGSMAKNIQYF.